Each of the 12 T cell receptor beta chains below was sequenced from the same sample in a study of T cell responses to AZD1222 COVID-19 vaccine (dated by TCRdb to the early 2020s). Preparation of the library involved the immunoSEQ multiplex PCR assay. Not all clones reach the TCRdb copy of this immuneACCESS table, which keeps in-frame sequences only. Checked studies attribute under half of the gap to unresolved V genes and leave the rest unexplained. This sample gives fewer than 200,000 clones in total; approximately 92% of them show up just once. Over 1% of the sample is taken by the ten largest. The time point label on this specimen signifies: baseline before first vaccination. The input for sequencing was peripheral blood, taken on day 0 of AZD1222 vaccination. Receptors originate from an adult in good health.

The chain couples TRBV23-1 to TRBJ1-1, with TRBD1 as a possible D gene (5 bases). TRBV23-1 is an ORF, and what it does is uncertain. V gave up 4 bases and J gave up 5 bases, with 11 bases separating them. The CDR3 loop spans 13 amino acids. CDR3 region: CASSRAGRTEAFF. CDR3 sequence (DNA): TGCGCCAGCAGTCGGGCAGGGAGAACTGAAGCTTTCTTT.

This clone was seen once. This chain connects TRBV12-3 or TRBV12-4 to TRBJ1-4, with D uncertain. The CDR3 sequence is 11 residues long. The ends were cut back, 5 bases at V and 5 bases at J, with 3 bases in the middle. The CDR3 loop is CASSRNEKLFF. DNA for the CDR3: TGTGCCAGCAGTAGAAATGAAAAACTGTTTTTT.

The rearrangement uses TRBV12-3 or TRBV12-4 and TRBJ2-7, with 8 nucleotides matching TRBD1. Trimming cost V 3 bases and J 7 bases; bases outside gene matches: 5. The CDR3 runs to 13 residues. The CDR3 protein is CASSFGQGYEQYF. CDR3 coding DNA: TGTGCCAGCAGTTTCGGACAGGGATATGAGCAGTACTTC.

V is TRBV18 and J is TRBJ1-5, with TRBD1 matching 7 bases. Germline CDR1 KGHSH, CDR2 LQKENI. With 5 bases clipped from V and 1 base from J, the junction kept 2 bases outside the gene matches. This CDR3 has 14 residues. The CDR3 protein is CASSSTGSNQPQHF. DNA of the CDR3: TGTGCCAGCTCATCGACAGGGAGCAATCAGCCCCAGCATTTT.

This sequence joins TRBV9 and TRBJ1-6; 8 nucleotides align to TRBD1. The germline V gene encodes CDR1 SGDLS and CDR2 YYNGEE. The CDR3 contains 15 residues. Trimming at V came to 4 bases and at J to 6 bases, leaving 6 bases not matched to a gene. Here the CDR3 DNA reads TGTGCCAGCAGCAGACAGGGGATCGGTAATTCACCCCTCCACTTT. Protein sequence: CASSRQGIGNSPLHF.

Written as DNA, the CDR3 is TGTGCCAGCAGCTCCACCGAAGCGACTGAAGCTTTCTTT. It specifies CASSSTEATEAFF. The rearrangement joins TRBV11-2 to TRBJ1-1; D gene uncertain. V lost 4 bases, J lost 5 bases, and 11 bases lay in between. Germline CDR1 and CDR2: SGHAT and FQNNGV. The length of the CDR3 is 13 residues.

The chain links TRBV7-9 to TRBJ2-3; 13 bases fit TRBD2. This CDR3 is 17 amino acids long. CDR1 and CDR2 from the germline V gene are SEHNR and FQNEAQ (reference sequence). V was pared by 2 bases and J by 4 bases, with 6 bases of the junction left unmatched. CDR3 DNA sequence: TGTGCCAGCAGCTTATTGGGACTAGCGGGGTCGTCAGATACGCAGTATTTT. As protein: CASSLLGLAGSSDTQYF.

The chain employs TRBV6-2 or TRBV6-3 and TRBJ1-5, with D unresolved. The CDR3 covers 16 residues. With 5 bases removed from V and 3 bases from J, the gap between germline ends came to 17 bases. CDR1 is MNHEY and CDR2 is SVGEGT in the germline V gene. CDR3 in DNA: TGTGCCAGCAGTCCCCTGACCGCTACCAACAATCAGCCCCAGCATTTT. This gives the protein CASSPLTATNNQPQHF.

V is TRBV9 and J is TRBJ1-1; weak D call: TRBD1 (5 bases). Germline CDR1 and CDR2: SGDLS and YYNGEE. The V end was cut by 3 bases, the J end by 5 bases, with 11 bases between. CDR3 length equals 13 residues. The CDR3 DNA sequence: TGTGCCAGCAGCGCCAGGACAAGTACTGAAGCTTTCTTT. Residues: CASSARTSTEAFF.

The gene calls are TRBV7-2 and TRBJ2-5, with D perhaps matching TRBD1 or TRBD2 (6 bases each). V was pared by 4 bases and J by 1 base, with 13 bases between. Germline assignment: CDR1 SGHTA and CDR2 FQGNSA. The CDR3 is 15 amino acids. The CDR3 DNA is TGTGCCAGCAGCTCACGGGGGCCCAGCCAAGAGACCCAGTACTTC. Translation gives CASSSRGPSQETQYF.

The chain employs TRBV10-1 and TRBJ1-3; D may be TRBD1 (5 bases). V lost 11 bases and J 9 bases, leaving 14 bases between the germline ends. This CDR3 has 11 amino acids. Germline V gives CDR1 WNHNN, CDR2 SYGVQD (reference sequence). CDR3 sequence (DNA): TGCGCCTGGTGGGGGTCATCCACCATATATTTT. Translation: CAWWGSSTIYF.

This chain joins TRBV6-6 and TRBJ1-5; D not resolved. V was pared by 2 bases and J by 3 bases, with 14 bases between. Germline assignment: CDR1 MNHNY and CDR2 SVGAGI (reference sequence). The CDR3 has 16 residues. CDR3 DNA: TGTGCCAGCAGTTACACGGCAAGGTTTGACAATCAGCCCCAGCATTTT. Its translation: CASSYTARFDNQPQHF.